This T cell receptor beta chain was documented in a study of T cells in Graves' hyperthyroidism and ophthalmopathy. Across the study: It was at initial diagnosis, before any treatment, that peripheral blood was collected.

RNA transcripts served as the template for amplifying TCR beta CDR3 regions. HTBI primers were employed in a first-round RT-PCR of the TCR CDR3. Using its own MiXCR run on the multiplex PCR reads, TCRdb lists one record per CDR3 protein. The top ten hold roughly 15% of the sample, which has a few hundred thousand distinct CDR3 sequences, roughly 15% seen once. Diagnosis rested on symptoms, serum thyroxine and TRAb, thyroid ultrasound, and orbital computed tomography. The sample of blood was obtained at first hyperthyroidism diagnosis (before any ophthalmopathy symptoms). To note about this clonotype: Its target is not known.

Per the germline V gene, CDR1 is KGHDR and CDR2 is SFDVKD. V lost 3 bases to trimming and J lost 0 bases, with 7 bases between them. CDR3 length: 14 residues. Study outcomes and limitations: Blood held most thyroid clonotypes expanded above 0.001 frequency.

This TCR was recovered from a woman in her forties with Graves' hyperthyroidism that later progressed to Graves' ophthalmopathy. The sequencing sample was made of blood. The chain combines TRBV24-1 with TRBJ1-1; a possible D gene is TRBD1 (5 bases). The CDR3 DNA sequence: TGTGCCACCAGTGATGGGGCATTGAACACTGAAGCTTTCTTT. This encodes CATSDGALNTEAFF.